This TCR beta chain was profiled in a study of CD8+ T cells in alopecia areata. As the sequencing template, cDNA was produced by extracting RNA and reverse transcribing it. TCRdb keeps only in-frame clones here, not all; method: immunoSEQ multiplex PCR. The sample contains approximately 200,000 clones, 45% to 75% of which appear only once. The CDR3 is made up of 13 amino acids. Germline loops: CDR1 MGHRA, CDR2 YSYEKL. V lost 2 bases, J lost 3 bases, and 7 bases lay in between. Treatment described: oral pan-JAK inhibitor, 5-10 mg twice daily. The chain is built from TRBV4-1 and TRBJ2-5; unclear D gene. The TCR originated in a human donor with alopecia areata. The input for sequencing was CD4+ T cells sorted from blood, taken at week 4, from a patient treated with tofacitinib. The DNA of the CDR3 is TGCGCCAGCAGCCAACAGTGGGAAGAGACCCAGTACTTC. As protein: CASSQQWEETQYF.